This TCR beta chain was identified in a study of brain T cells in children with intractable seizures. Time point: blood from clinic visit 5 months post-surgery; TSC patient then seizure free. Surgery cases with the highest brain T cell transcript signatures were chosen for sequencing. At least one anti-epileptic drug was given before surgery. As for this clone: Its cognate antigen is unknown.

Sequencing used immunoSEQ multiplex PCR; TCRdb keeps in-frame clones, though not all of them. The repertoire consists of about 350,000 clones, with roughly 92% occurring once and the leading ten covering 5.7%. Findings and caveats of the study: Clones missing pre-surgery may reflect undersampling of that blood sample. Only CDR3 sequence similarity suggested viral specificity, without known HCMV serostatus.

Germline V gene sequence: CDR1 SGHDT, CDR2 YYEEEE. The CDR3 spans 15 residues. Trimming cost V 2 bases and J 0 bases, with 10 bases left between them. The sample consisted of peripheral blood, taken more than 4 months after surgery. The J gene is TRBJ2-3, the V gene TRBV5-6; a weak D match, TRBD2 (6 bases). This sequence was found in a boy under two years old with tuberous sclerosis and intractable seizures. The CDR3 spells CASSFSGPSTDTQYF. The DNA for the CDR3 is TGTGCCAGCAGCTTCAGCGGGCCTAGCACAGATACGCAGTATTTT.